Reported below is one T cell receptor (beta chain). Repertoires were generated with immunoSEQ multiplex PCR, while TCRdb's copy carries only in-frame clones and drops some. Seen here are 95,000 to 100,000 clones, 93% observed once, and the top ten hold about 0.24%. The data derive from a study of OX40 agonist ivuxolimab in advanced cancers. Study background: Prior therapy, whether anti-PD-1, anti-PD-L1 or anti-CTLA-4, was allowed, and about 40% had some.

CDR1 SGHTS and CDR2 YDEGEE come from the germline V gene. The CDR3 totals 15 residues. The V and J ends lost 2 bases and 5 bases, in that order; junction bases with no gene match: 9. The genes are TRBV5-8 and TRBJ1-2, with 7 nucleotides matching TRBD1. This clonotype was sampled from an adult with an advanced solid tumor such as melanoma, head and neck, liver or kidney cancer. Sample: CD4+ or CD8+ T cells sorted from blood, taken in a trial of the OX40 agonist ivuxolimab. The CDR3 sequence: CASSFGTEIVYGYTF. The CDR3 nucleotides read TGTGCCAGCAGCTTCGGGACAGAGATAGTTTATGGCTACACCTTC.